The 6 T cell receptor beta chains given below trace back to one sample, sequenced in a study of cytomegalovirus exposure and HLA in healthy donors. 60 Vbeta and 13 Jbeta primers were used in PCR. Sequencing used immunoSEQ multiplex PCR; TCRdb keeps in-frame clones, though not all of them. Among 65,000 to 90,000 clones listed, under 85% were seen once. The sequencing input was PBMCs. The receptors derive from a middle-aged woman in good health and CMV-seropositive.

The gene calls are TRBV10-3 and TRBJ1-6; TRBD1 might be the D (6 bases). V gave up 6 bases and J gave up 9 bases, with 9 bases separating them. Germline CDR1 and CDR2: ENHRY and SYGVKD. The CDR3 loop spans 12 amino acids. CDR3 loop: CAIRTGSSPLHF. The CDR3 DNA is TGTGCCATCAGAACAGGGAGTTCACCCCTCCACTTT.

The CDR3, as DNA: TGTGCCAGCAGCTTTCATCAGACCCAGTACTTC. It codes for CASSFHQTQYF. The rearrangement joins TRBV7-2 to TRBJ2-5, with D hard to call. Trimming pared 3 bases from V and 6 bases from J, leaving 5 bases between. Germline CDR1 and CDR2: SGHTA and FQGNSA. This CDR3 has 11 residues.

The chain joins TRBV5-6 to TRBJ2-1; 7 positions match TRBD1. J was trimmed by 5 bases and V by 4 bases; bases with no gene match: 0. Germline assignment: CDR1 SGHDT and CDR2 YYEEEE. CDR3 size: 12 residues. The CDR3 sequence is CASSDRDNEQFF. The DNA of the CDR3 is TGTGCCAGCAGCGACAGGGACAATGAGCAGTTCTTC. Looking up the rest from reference TRBV5-6 and TRBJ2-1 gives the full variable domain: DAGVTQSPTHLIKTRGQQVTLRCSPKSGHDTVSWYQQALGQGPQFIFQYYEEEERQRGNFPDRFSGHQFPNYSSELNVNALLLGDSALYLCASSDRDNEQFFGPGTRLTVL.

V is TRBV9 and J is TRBJ1-2; 9 bases fit TRBD1. The CDR3 sequence is 15 residues long. Germline CDR1 reads SGDLS; CDR2 reads YYNGEE. Trimming took 4 bases from V and 5 from J; bases not matched to a gene: 9. CDR3 coding DNA: TGTGCCAGCAGCATTGGGGGACAGGGTGGGTATGGCTACACCTTC. Translation: CASSIGGQGGYGYTF. The full variable domain, in which reference TRBV9 and TRBJ1-2 provide the parts outside the CDR3, is DSGVTQTPKHLITATGQRVTLRCSPRSGDLSVYWYQQSLDQGLQFLIQYYNGEERAKGNILERFSAQQFPDLHSELNLSSLELGDSALYFCASSIGGQGGYGYTFGSGTRLTVV.

This chain links TRBV6-4 with TRBJ1-1, with D perhaps TRBD1 (6 bases). The CDR3 has 13 amino acids. Per germline, CDR1 MRHNA and CDR2 SNTAGT. Trimming took 5 bases from V and 0 from J, leaving 7 bases between them. CDR3 sequence: CASSWDMNTEAFF. The CDR3 nucleotides read TGTGCCAGCAGTTGGGACATGAACACTGAAGCTTTCTTT.

This chain connects TRBV28 to TRBJ2-2; 9 nucleotides line up with TRBD1. Germline V gene data show CDR1 as MDHEN and CDR2 as SYDVKM. V was clipped by 4 bases and J by 4 bases; unmatched bases: 4. The CDR3 length is 15 residues. The CDR3 reads CASSWGTGITGELFF. In nucleotides, the CDR3 is TGTGCCAGCAGTTGGGGGACAGGGATCACCGGGGAGCTGTTTTTT.